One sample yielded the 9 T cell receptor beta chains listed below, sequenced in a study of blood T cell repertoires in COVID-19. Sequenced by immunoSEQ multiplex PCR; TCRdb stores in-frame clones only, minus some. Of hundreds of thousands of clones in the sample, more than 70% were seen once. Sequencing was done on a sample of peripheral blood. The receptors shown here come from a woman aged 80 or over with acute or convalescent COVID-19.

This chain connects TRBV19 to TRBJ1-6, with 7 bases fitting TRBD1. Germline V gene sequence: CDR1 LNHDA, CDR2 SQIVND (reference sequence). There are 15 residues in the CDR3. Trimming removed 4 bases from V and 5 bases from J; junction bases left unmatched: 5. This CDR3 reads CASSRGDSNNSPLHF. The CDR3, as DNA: TGTGCCAGTAGTAGAGGGGACAGCAATAATTCACCCCTCCACTTT. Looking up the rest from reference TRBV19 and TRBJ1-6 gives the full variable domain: DGGITQSPKYLFRKEGQNVTLSCEQNLNHDAMYWYRQDPGQGLRLIYYSQIVNDFQKGDIAEGYSVSREKKESFPLTVTSAQKNPTAFYLCASSRGDSNNSPLHFGNGTRLTVT.

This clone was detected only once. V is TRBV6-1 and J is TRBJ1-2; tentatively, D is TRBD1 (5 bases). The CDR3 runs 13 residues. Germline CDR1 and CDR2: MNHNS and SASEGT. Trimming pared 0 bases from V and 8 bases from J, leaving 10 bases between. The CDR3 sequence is CASSEAWGGGYTF. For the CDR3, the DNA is TGTGCCAGCAGTGAAGCATGGGGCGGCGGCTACACCTTC.

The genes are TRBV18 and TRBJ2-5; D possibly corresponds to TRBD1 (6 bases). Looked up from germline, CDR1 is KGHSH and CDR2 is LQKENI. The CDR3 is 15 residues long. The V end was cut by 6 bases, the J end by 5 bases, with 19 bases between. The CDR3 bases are TGTGCCAGCTCCCAGGACGTACAGGGTCGGGAGACCCAGTACTTC. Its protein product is CASSQDVQGRETQYF.

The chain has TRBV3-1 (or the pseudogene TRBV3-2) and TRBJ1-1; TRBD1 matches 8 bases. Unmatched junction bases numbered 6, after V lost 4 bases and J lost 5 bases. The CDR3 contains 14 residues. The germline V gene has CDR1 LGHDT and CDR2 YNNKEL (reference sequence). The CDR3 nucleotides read TGTGCCAGCAGCCCCGGACAGGGAAGAACTGAAGCTTTCTTT. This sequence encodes CASSPGQGRTEAFF.

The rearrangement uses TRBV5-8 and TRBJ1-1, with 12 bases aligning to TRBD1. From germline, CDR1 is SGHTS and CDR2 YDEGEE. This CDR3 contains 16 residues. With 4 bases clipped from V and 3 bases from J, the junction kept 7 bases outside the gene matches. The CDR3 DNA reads TGTGCCAGCAGCCCCGGGACAGGGGGCCTTTACACTGAAGCTTTCTTT. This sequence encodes CASSPGTGGLYTEAFF.

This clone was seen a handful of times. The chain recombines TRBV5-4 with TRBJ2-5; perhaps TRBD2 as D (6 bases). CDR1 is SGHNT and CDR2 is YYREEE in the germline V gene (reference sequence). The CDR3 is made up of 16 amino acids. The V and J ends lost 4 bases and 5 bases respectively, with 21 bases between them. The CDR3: CASSTTGSRARETQYF. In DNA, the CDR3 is TGTGCCAGCAGCACTACCGGGAGTCGCGCGAGGGAGACCCAGTACTTC.

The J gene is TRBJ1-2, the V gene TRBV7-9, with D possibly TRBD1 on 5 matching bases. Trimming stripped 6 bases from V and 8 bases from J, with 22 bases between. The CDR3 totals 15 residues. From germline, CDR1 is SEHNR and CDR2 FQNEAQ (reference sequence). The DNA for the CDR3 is TGTGCCAGCAGGCCGTCCGGGGGATTCAGTAAGGGCTACACCTTC. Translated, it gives CASRPSGGFSKGYTF.

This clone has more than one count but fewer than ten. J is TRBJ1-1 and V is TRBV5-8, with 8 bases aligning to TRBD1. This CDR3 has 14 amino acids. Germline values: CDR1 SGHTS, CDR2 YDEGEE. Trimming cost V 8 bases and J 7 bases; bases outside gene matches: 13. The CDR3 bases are TGTGCCAGTGCAATCAGGGGGCTTATTTTTGAAGCTTTCTTT. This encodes CASAIRGLIFEAFF.

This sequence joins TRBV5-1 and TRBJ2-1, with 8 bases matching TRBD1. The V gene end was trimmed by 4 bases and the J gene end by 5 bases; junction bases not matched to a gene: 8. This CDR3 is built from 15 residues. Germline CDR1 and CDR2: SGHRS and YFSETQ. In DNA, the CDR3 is TGCGCCAGCAGCATGACAGGGGTTGTGGACAATGAGCAGTTCTTC. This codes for CASSMTGVVDNEQFF.